This T cell receptor beta chain was retrieved from a study of T-cell reconstitution after alpha-beta-depleted transplantation in children. Study results and caveats: Newly generated T cells supplied most T-cell counts and diversity one year post-transplant.

Unmatched junction bases numbered 7, after V lost 6 bases and J lost 4 bases. From germline, CDR1 is MNHEY and CDR2 SVGAGI. CDR3 length: 15 residues. Remarks on this clonotype: Antigen specificity is unknown.

Unique molecular identifiers were incorporated during preparation of the TCRbeta library. TCRdb passed the PCR reads through MiXCR, listing each CDR3 protein once. The table lists a few hundred thousand distinct CDR3 sequences, around 27% of them singletons. This sample comprised PBMCs, obtained before TCRalphabeta/CD19-depleted stem cell transplant. This TCR derives from a boy under two years old with Wiskott-Aldrich syndrome, due to receive a stem cell transplant. The chain uses TRBV6-5 and TRBJ2-1; 9 positions agree with TRBD2. CDR3 in DNA: TGTGCCAGCAGATTCACTAGCGGGCATTACAATGAGCAGTTCTTC. It translates to CASRFTSGHYNEQFF.